The entry below gives a single T cell receptor (beta chain) sequence along with its context. What it recognizes is unknown. Here immunoSEQ multiplex PCR was the method, and the copy in TCRdb shows in-frame clones only, minus some. The sample contains about 180,000 clones, about 90% of which appear only once. Germline values: CDR1 MDHEN, CDR2 SYDVKM. The junction had 9 bases not matched to a gene; V was cut back by 5 bases and J by 2 bases. This CDR3 is built from 17 residues. These data belong to a study of T cell responses to AZD1222 COVID-19 vaccine. General study results and limits: Vaccine-related CD4 TCRs covered spike, predominating at 160-218 and 743-854.

Sequenced material: peripheral blood, taken 28 days after the second AZD1222 dose. This TCR came from an adult who received the AZD1222 COVID-19 vaccine. This chain joins TRBV28 and TRBJ2-1; 10 bases map to TRBD1. CDR3 DNA: TGTGCCAGCAGTCCACCGCCGGGACAGGGGACCTACAATGAGCAGTTCTTC. Protein sequence: CASSPPPGQGTYNEQFF.